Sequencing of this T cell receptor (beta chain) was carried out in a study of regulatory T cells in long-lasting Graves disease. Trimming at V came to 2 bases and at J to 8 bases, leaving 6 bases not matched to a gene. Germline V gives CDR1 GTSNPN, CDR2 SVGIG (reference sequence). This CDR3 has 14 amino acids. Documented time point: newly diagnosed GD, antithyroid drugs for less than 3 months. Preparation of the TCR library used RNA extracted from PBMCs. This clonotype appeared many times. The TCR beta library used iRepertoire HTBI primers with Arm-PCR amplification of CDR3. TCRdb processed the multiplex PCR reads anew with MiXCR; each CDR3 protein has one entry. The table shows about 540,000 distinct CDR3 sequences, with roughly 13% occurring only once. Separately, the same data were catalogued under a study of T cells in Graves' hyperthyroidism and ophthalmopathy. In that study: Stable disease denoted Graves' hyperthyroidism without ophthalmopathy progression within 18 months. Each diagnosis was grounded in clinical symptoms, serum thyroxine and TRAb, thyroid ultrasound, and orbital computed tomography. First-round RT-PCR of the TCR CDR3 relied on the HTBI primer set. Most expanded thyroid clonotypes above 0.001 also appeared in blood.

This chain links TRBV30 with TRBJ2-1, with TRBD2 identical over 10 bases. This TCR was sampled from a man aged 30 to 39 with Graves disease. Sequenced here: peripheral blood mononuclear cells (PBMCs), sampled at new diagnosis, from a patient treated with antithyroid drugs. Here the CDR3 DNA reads TGTGCCTGGAGTCGAGCGGGAGGGCAGGATGAGCAGTTCTTC. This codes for CAWSRAGGQDEQFF.